The T cell receptor beta chain under discussion was sequenced for a study of T cell clonality in common variable immunodeficiency. This clone came up many times. The read halts 3 residues ahead of the CDR3 end, with the missing end drawn from the germline J gene. This table comes from immunoSEQ multiplex PCR, and its TCRdb copy is limited to in-frame clones, with some not included. The sample is made up of about 40,000 clones, none counted only once. Germline trimming cut 2 bases from V and 5 bases from J; bases unmatched to any gene: 9. CDR3 length: 16 amino acids. The germline CDR1 and CDR2 sequences are LNHDA and SQIVND (reference sequence).

The sequenced sample consisted of peripheral blood mononuclear cells. The TCR originated in a person between 18 and 69 years old in good health. V is TRBV19 and J is TRBJ1-1; TRBD1 matches 9 bases. The CDR3 here is CASSIRGVDRGTEAFF. The part of the CDR3 DNA that was read is TGTGCCAGTAGTATAAGGGGGGTCGACAGGGGGACTGAA.